Listed here are 31 T cell receptor beta chains from one sample, sequenced in a study of T cells after yellow fever vaccination. TCRdb re-derived calls from the 5' RACE reads in MiXCR, one entry per CDR3 protein. The sample includes approximately 300,000 distinct CDR3 sequences, around 11% of them seen just once. Sequences were derived from CD4+ T cells sorted from PBMCs, sampled 45 days after the yellow fever booster vaccination. The receptor source for this set is a man younger than 30 who received the YFV17D yellow fever vaccine.

The chain combines TRBV28 with TRBJ1-2, with a possible D match to TRBD1 (5 bases). Per the germline V gene, CDR1 is MDHEN and CDR2 is SYDVKM. This CDR3 contains 14 residues. V lost 2 bases and J lost 4, with 11 bases in between. CDR3 coding DNA: TGTGCCAGCAGTTTACAGGGACCTATCTATGGCTACACCTTC. This sequence encodes CASSLQGPIYGYTF.

This clonotype was seen a handful of times. This rearrangement joins TRBV12-3 or TRBV12-4 to TRBJ2-5, with D tentatively TRBD1 or TRBD2 (5 bases each). V was pared by 3 bases and J by 2 bases, with 16 bases between. There are 16 residues in the CDR3. CDR3 loop: CASSLGVGAAQETQYF. CDR3 nucleotides: TGTGCCAGCAGTTTGGGGGTGGGAGCGGCGCAAGAGACCCAGTACTTC.

This clonotype was seen at least ten times. The chain recombines TRBV7-6 with TRBJ2-2, with a tentative D call TRBD2 (5 bases). Between the trimmed V and J ends, which lost 0 bases and 8 bases, there was a span of 13 bases. The CDR3 is made up of 15 amino acids. Germline V lookup: CDR1 SGHVS, CDR2 FNYEAQ. DNA of the CDR3: TGTGCCAGCAGCTTAGCCCGAGAGGGCTCAGGGGAGCTGTTTTTT. Translating it yields CASSLAREGSGELFF.

The chain couples TRBV7-2 to TRBJ2-5; 9 bases align to TRBD2. This CDR3 region has 16 residues. Trimming cost V 5 bases and J 0 bases; bases outside gene matches: 7. Germline CDR1 SGHTA, CDR2 FQGNSA. CDR3 DNA: TGTGCCAGCAGCCGTATAGCGGGGGCCAACCAAGAGACCCAGTACTTC. Encoded protein: CASSRIAGANQETQYF.

V usage is TRBV12-3 or TRBV12-4 and J usage is TRBJ1-2; D gene unclear. The V end lost 11 bases, the J end lost 4 bases, and 14 bases lay between the germline ends. The CDR3 loop spans 12 amino acids. CDR3 region: CAVGELGYGYTF. The CDR3 nucleotides are TGTGCCGTTGGAGAGCTAGGCTATGGCTACACCTTC.

This clonotype was counted between two and nine times. V and J are TRBV5-1 and TRBJ2-3; D is perhaps TRBD1 (5 bases). The CDR3 contains 13 residues. Germline V lookup: CDR1 SGHRS, CDR2 YFSETQ. V lost 0 bases and J lost 6, with 8 bases in between. CDR3 sequence: CASSLETEDTQYF. The CDR3, as DNA: TGCGCCAGCAGCTTGGAGACAGAGGATACGCAGTATTTT.

This clonotype was seen a handful of times. The rearrangement joins TRBV5-6 to TRBJ1-2, with a tentative D call TRBD1 (6 bases). CDR3 length: 14 amino acids. CDR1 and CDR2 from the germline V gene are SGHDT and YYEEEE. Trimming pared 0 bases from V and 4 bases from J, leaving 10 bases between. This CDR3 reads CASSLDFRGYGYTF. The CDR3 coding sequence is TGTGCCAGCAGCTTGGACTTCAGGGGCTATGGCTACACCTTC.

This clonotype appeared a few times. The chain links TRBV20-1 to TRBJ1-2; 7 bases map to TRBD1. This CDR3 spans 11 amino acids. Trimming cost V 3 bases and J 10 bases; bases outside gene matches: 5. CDR1 is DFQATT and CDR2 is SNEGSKA in the germline V gene (reference sequence). CDR3 coding DNA: TGCAGTGCTAGTACAGGGGACGACTACACCTTC. Translated: CSASTGDDYTF.

This clonotype turned up a few times. This chain links TRBV18 with TRBJ2-3, with D tentatively TRBD1 (5 bases). The germline V gene has CDR1 KGHSH and CDR2 LQKENI. The CDR3 has 15 amino acids. With 0 bases removed from V and 4 bases from J, the gap between germline ends came to 11 bases. CDR3 loop: CASSPPIKGPDTQYF. The CDR3 coding sequence is TGTGCCAGCTCACCACCGATTAAGGGGCCAGATACGCAGTATTTT.

This clonotype was seen at least ten times. As DNA, the CDR3 is TGCGCCAGCAGCCCACGCGGGGGCCCTCAAGAGACCCAGTACTTC. As protein: CASSPRGGPQETQYF. The chain couples TRBV4-3 to TRBJ2-5; possible D gene TRBD2, 7 bases. Germline values: CDR1 LGHNA, CDR2 YSLEER. The CDR3 has 15 residues. V was pared by 4 bases and J by 2 bases, with 14 bases between.

This clonotype was counted a few times. The chain couples TRBV13 to TRBJ1-2; 7 nucleotides agree with TRBD1. CDR3 length: 16 amino acids. J gave up 8 bases and V 5 bases, and 17 bases lay outside the gene matches. CDR1 is PRHDT, CDR2 FYEKMQ, per germline (reference sequence). For the CDR3, the DNA is TGTGCCAGCAGCGAAAGGCACAGGGGAGTTATGGGCGGCTACACCTTC. Protein sequence: CASSERHRGVMGGYTF.

This sequence joins TRBV5-6 and TRBJ2-3; possibly TRBD2 for D (6 bases). Deletions cut 5 bases from V and 0 bases from J, with 16 bases between. Germline CDR1 is SGHDT and CDR2 is YYEEEE. This CDR3 region has 16 residues. For the CDR3, the DNA is TGTGCCAGCAGAAGGTACCCGGGGGAGAGCACAGATACGCAGTATTTT. It codes for CASRRYPGESTDTQYF.

The CDR3 DNA follows: TGTGCCAGCAGCCTGGACAGGGTCTATGGCTACACCTTC. This encodes CASSLDRVYGYTF. The chain combines TRBV7-2 with TRBJ1-2, with 8 positions matching TRBD1. This CDR3 comprises 13 residues. Germline loops: CDR1 SGHTA, CDR2 FQGNSA. The J segment lost 4 bases and the V segment lost 5 bases, leaving 3 bases of the junction unmatched.

Ten or more counts support this clonotype. CDR3 coding DNA: TGTGCCAGCAGAGGTACAGGAACCTACGAGCAGTACTTC. It encodes CASRGTGTYEQYF. This chain joins TRBV6-5 and TRBJ2-7; tentatively, D is TRBD1 (5 bases). Trimming took 6 bases from V and 2 from J, leaving 11 bases between them. The germline V gene has CDR1 MNHEY and CDR2 SVGAGI. The CDR3 has 13 residues.

This chain joins TRBV7-9 and TRBJ2-2; possibly TRBD1 or TRBD2 for D (5 bases each). The CDR3 is made up of 14 amino acids. The germline V gene encodes CDR1 SEHNR and CDR2 FQNEAQ (reference sequence). Trimming removed 4 bases from V and 5 bases from J, with 11 bases in between. DNA for the CDR3: TGTGCCAGCAGCTCCGGGACGGATACCGGGGAGCTGTTTTTT. Translating gives CASSSGTDTGELFF.

This clonotype was counted only a few times. This chain joins TRBV20-1 and TRBJ2-3; D is unclear. V lost 4 bases, J lost 5 bases, and 16 bases lay in between. The CDR3 is 14 residues long. The germline V gene encodes CDR1 DFQATT and CDR2 SNEGSKA (reference sequence). CDR3 amino acids: CSANLPPSGDTQYF. In DNA form, the CDR3 reads TGCAGTGCTAATCTGCCTCCCTCGGGAGATACGCAGTATTTT.

This clonotype was observed many times. This chain links TRBV12-3 or TRBV12-4 with TRBJ2-1; the D gene is possibly TRBD1 (6 bases). This CDR3 contains 14 residues. V was shortened by 7 bases and J by 5 bases, with 15 bases between the two germline ends. CDR3 protein: CASTLQGFNNEQFF. The CDR3 nucleotides are TGTGCCAGCACCCTACAGGGATTCAACAATGAGCAGTTCTTC.

This rearrangement joins TRBV7-2 to TRBJ2-2; D not certain. The germline V and J ends were trimmed by 5 bases and 5 bases, with 9 bases remaining between them. The germline V gene has CDR1 SGHTA and CDR2 FQGNSA. The length of the CDR3 is 13 residues. Written as DNA, the CDR3 is TGTGCCAGCAGCGGATACAGAACCGGGGAGCTGTTTTTT. Amino acids: CASSGYRTGELFF.

This clonotype occurred a few times. J is TRBJ2-7 and V is TRBV7-6; 7 bases fit TRBD1. The germline V gene has CDR1 SGHVS and CDR2 FNYEAQ. CDR3 length: 13 residues. After removal of 5 bases from V and 2 bases from J, the junction contained 3 bases not matched to a gene. The CDR3 nucleotides read TGTGCCAGCAGCCTTGGGACAGCCTACGAGCAGTACTTC. Translation: CASSLGTAYEQYF.

This clonotype showed up many times. V and J are TRBV7-9 and TRBJ2-7; TRBD1 matches at 7 bases. The CDR3 covers 18 residues. V lost 1 base to trimming and J lost 1 base; unmatched junction nucleotides: 13. Germline-derived CDR1 and CDR2 are SEHNR and FQNEAQ (reference sequence). In DNA, the CDR3 is TGTGCCAGCAGCTTAGATCCCCTGTACAGGGGAAATTCCTACGAGCAGTACTTC. Encoded protein: CASSLDPLYRGNSYEQYF.

The chain uses TRBV6-5 and TRBJ2-7; a weak D match, TRBD1 (5 bases). The CDR3 sequence is 12 residues long. Between the trimmed V and J ends, which lost 5 bases and 4 bases, there was a span of 9 bases. Germline CDR1 reads MNHEY; CDR2 reads SVGAGI. CDR3 residues: CASSLDKYEQYF. CDR3 DNA: TGTGCCAGCAGTCTGGACAAGTACGAGCAGTACTTC.

The chain uses TRBV5-6 and TRBJ1-3, with D unresolved. V lost 7 bases to trimming and J lost 6 bases, with 17 bases between them. The CDR3 sequence is 14 residues long. Germline CDR1 SGHDT, CDR2 YYEEEE. The CDR3 protein is CASHNLRMLNTIYF. CDR3 nucleotide sequence: TGTGCCAGCCACAACCTCCGGATGCTAAACACCATATATTTT.

This clonotype was seen more than once but under ten times. The chain has TRBV5-1 and TRBJ2-5; 13 nucleotides align to TRBD2. Germline V CDR1 and CDR2: SGHRS, YFSETQ. The CDR3 has 17 residues. Germline trimming cut 4 bases from V and 5 bases from J; bases unmatched to any gene: 11. This CDR3 reads CASSTGLAGTSSETQYF. Here the CDR3 DNA reads TGCGCCAGCAGCACGGGACTAGCGGGGACGAGCTCGGAGACCCAGTACTTC.

Many counts were recorded for this clonotype. V is TRBV20-1 and J is TRBJ2-7; possibly TRBD1 for D (5 bases). The germline V and J ends were trimmed by 6 bases and 6 bases, with 15 bases remaining between them. The CDR3 runs to 12 residues. Germline V CDR1 and CDR2: DFQATT, SNEGSKA (reference sequence). DNA of the CDR3: TGCAGTGCCGTACCCCACAGGCTCGAGCAGTACTTC. Protein sequence: CSAVPHRLEQYF.

This clonotype was observed many times. The chain uses TRBV4-3 and TRBJ1-1, with no clear D. This CDR3 spans 15 amino acids. The ends were cut back, 1 base at V and 5 bases at J, with 14 bases in the middle. The germline gives CDR1 LGHNA, CDR2 YSLEER. The CDR3 reads CASSQVERGRTEAFF. The CDR3 DNA reads as TGCGCCAGCAGCCAAGTCGAGCGGGGAAGGACTGAAGCTTTCTTT.

This clonotype was seen repeatedly, ten times or more. This chain connects TRBV5-6 to TRBJ2-5; D unresolved. V gave up 0 bases and J gave up 9 bases, with 12 bases separating them. Germline CDR1 is SGHDT and CDR2 is YYEEEE. The CDR3 spans 13 residues. In nucleotides, the CDR3 is TGTGCCAGCAGCTTGGGGTTCCCCCTGGCCCAGTACTTC. This translates into CASSLGFPLAQYF. Combining the CDR3 with reference TRBV5-6 and TRBJ2-5 gives the whole variable domain DAGVTQSPTHLIKTRGQQVTLRCSPKSGHDTVSWYQQALGQGPQFIFQYYEEEERQRGNFPDRFSGHQFPNYSSELNVNALLLGDSALYLCASSLGFPLAQYFGPGTRLLVL.

This chain joins TRBV20-1 and TRBJ2-2; 12 positions agree with TRBD2. V was pared by 3 bases and J by 4 bases, with 9 bases of the junction left unmatched. The CDR3 contains 17 residues. Looked up from germline, CDR1 is DFQATT and CDR2 is SNEGSKA (reference sequence). The CDR3 sequence: CSASAASGGAATGELFF. The DNA of the CDR3 is TGCAGTGCTAGCGCAGCTAGCGGGGGGGCCGCCACCGGGGAGCTGTTTTTT.

This clonotype has only a few counts. The J gene is TRBJ1-6, the V gene TRBV20-1; D possibly corresponds to TRBD1 (5 bases). Trimming took off 3 bases at V and 7 bases at J, with 13 bases between the two ends. Germline V gene data show CDR1 as DFQATT and CDR2 as SNEGSKA (reference sequence). The CDR3 sequence is 14 residues long. The CDR3 region is CSASLVGGNSPLHF. The CDR3 bases are TGCAGTGCTAGTCTAGTTGGGGGGAATTCACCCCTCCACTTT.

This clonotype was counted at least ten times. The rearrangement uses TRBV5-1 and TRBJ1-1, with a tentative D call TRBD1 (6 bases). Per the germline V gene, CDR1 is SGHRS and CDR2 is YFSETQ. V was cut by 6 bases and J by 0 bases, with 12 bases left in between. CDR3 size: 14 residues. The CDR3 is CASTPDSMNTEAFF. The CDR3 coding sequence is TGCGCCAGCACCCCGGACAGTATGAACACTGAAGCTTTCTTT.

This sequence joins TRBV18 and TRBJ2-5; TRBD1 aligns across 9 bases. Trimming at V came to 2 bases and at J to 0 bases, leaving 4 bases not matched to a gene. The germline CDR1 and CDR2 sequences are KGHSH and LQKENI. The CDR3 loop spans 16 amino acids. Here the CDR3 DNA reads TGTGCCAGCTCACCAGACAGGGGGGACAACCAAGAGACCCAGTACTTC. Encoded protein: CASSPDRGDNQETQYF.

This clonotype was counted only a few times. The chain combines TRBV7-9 with TRBJ2-2, with 7 bases that match TRBD1. The CDR3 is made up of 15 amino acids. Germline CDR1 SEHNR, CDR2 FQNEAQ (reference sequence). V shed 5 bases, J shed 5 bases, and the junction held 8 bases outside the gene matches. The CDR3 region has the DNA TGTGCCAGCAGCCCCGCAGGGGGTCGAACCGGGGAGCTGTTTTTT. Its translation: CASSPAGGRTGELFF. Filled out from reference TRBV7-9 and TRBJ2-2, the complete variable domain reads DTGVSQNPRHKITKRGQNVTFRCDPISEHNRLYWYRQTLGQGPEFLTYFQNEAQLEKSRLLSDRFSAERPKGSFSTLEIQRTEQGDSAMYLCASSPAGGRTGELFFGEGSRLTVL.